The source of this T cell receptor beta chain is a study of blood T cell repertoires in COVID-19 (dated by TCRdb to 2020 to 2021). Some background on the complete study: The collaborator samples originated in the United States, Italy and Spain and spanned the acute and convalescent phases of COVID-19. Sample metadata almost always included a de-identified subject ID, COVID-19 status, age in years and sex. HLA class I and class II types, where available, came from metadata supplied by the sample provider rather than from assay-based typing. Samples came from the ongoing ImmuneRACE study (first 160 participants) plus 1,254 subjects from 6 global collaborators. The dataset comprised deeply sampled blood TCRbeta repertoires from subjects exposed to, actively infected with, or recovered from COVID-19. The prospective study material was composed of cDNA or gDNA derived from T cells, B-cell-depleted T cells, or PBMCs. A freely available public database, intended as a resource for researchers studying the immune response to SARS-CoV-2, is where the repertoires were released. Results and caveats for the whole study, not just this receptor: The quantity of clinical and demographic metadata differed by source and by participant and was supplied without curation.

On this clone itself: Its antigen is unknown. Per-base qualities were not stored, and no clone one base away is much larger.

CDR1 and CDR2 were assigned from the germline V gene as MDHEN and SYDVKM. V gives up 4 bases and J gives up 3 bases, and the segment between their germline ends measures 10 bases. The CDR3 starts with the cysteine, ends with the phenylalanine, and has 13 residues. The kept DNA is CDR3 alone, 39 bases in frame from the first base. One collaborating source in Seattle enrolled patients while the patients were actively infected and followed the patients over time throughout the course of disease. The collaborating institutions used their own protocols to collect whole blood in K2EDTA tubes. For TCRbeta analysis, collaborators shipped samples as frozen whole blood, isolated PBMCs, or DNA extracted from either of those sample types. TCRbeta CDR3 regions were amplified from genomic DNA using the immunoSEQ Assay, a bias-controlled multiplex PCR. The authors processed their data as follows. Nucleated cell counts per sample were estimated from amplification of reference gene primers within the assay. Sequence reads were collapsed and filtered to measure the absolute abundance of every unique TCRbeta CDR3 rearrangement. For each sample, productive Simpson clonality was calculated by taking the square root of Simpson's diversity index across productive rearrangements. TCRdb limited this immuneACCESS table to in-frame rearrangements with V and J called. A share of clones is missing; checked studies link under half to unresolved V genes, and the rest is unexplained. That table furnishes V, J and clone size, whereas the DNA furnished D and trimming. This sample is represented by approximately 90,000 clones; just under 80% of them were singletons. Roughly 6.3% of the sample is in the top ten clones.

Material: peripheral blood. This TCR was sampled from a man between 65 and 85 years old with COVID-19, enrolled during active disease. In this chain, TRBV28 is recombined with TRBJ2-7; TRBD1 is perhaps the D gene, given 6 matching bases. The CDR3 protein sequence reads: CASSSADSYEQYF. The nucleotide sequence is TGTGCCAGCAGTTCCGCGGACAGCTACGAGCAGTACTTC. Outside the CDR3, residues come from the reference TRBV28 and TRBJ2-7 proteins, so the full variable domain is: DVKVTQSSRYLVKRTGEKVFLECVQDMDHENMFWYRQDPGLGLRLIYFSYDVKMKEKGDIPEGYSVSREKKERFSLILESASTNQTSMYLCASSSADSYEQYFGPGTRLTVT.